The 28 T cell receptor beta chains below were found in one sample sequenced in a study of graft-versus-host responses after intestinal transplantation. Sequencing was performed with immunoSEQ multiplex PCR; in TCRdb, only in-frame clones are kept and a portion is missing. The sample yields 15,000 to 20,000 clones, 80% to 90% seen once. Sequenced material: PBMCs, taken roughly 110 days after intestinal transplant. The origin of the receptors is a human patient who received an intestinal transplant, so some T cells may come from the graft donor.

This rearrangement joins TRBV4-1 to TRBJ2-7, with 12 positions matching TRBD2. From germline, CDR1 is MGHRA and CDR2 YSYEKL. CDR3 size: 15 residues. V gave up 3 bases and J gave up 2 bases; unmatched junction bases: 2. This chain's CDR3 is CASSQTSGGPYEQYF. The CDR3 nucleotides are TGCGCCAGCAGCCAGACTAGCGGGGGACCCTACGAGCAGTACTTC.

The chain is built from TRBV27 and TRBJ2-1; TRBD2 agrees at 10 bases. V was pared by 2 bases and J by 8 bases, with 12 bases of the junction left unmatched. Germline V gene data show CDR1 as MNHEY and CDR2 as SMNVEV (reference sequence). CDR3 length equals 17 residues. CDR3 bases: TGTGCCAGCAGTTTACTAGCGGGAGTCGGGGTCGGCGATGAGCAGTTCTTC. It encodes CASSLLAGVGVGDEQFF.

This clone was picked up a small number of times. The chain employs TRBV2 and TRBJ1-3; a possible D gene is TRBD1 (6 bases). Germline CDR1 is SNHLY and CDR2 is FYNNEI. V lost 4 bases and J lost 2, with 12 bases in between. This CDR3 is 15 amino acids long. The CDR3 DNA is TGTGCCAGCAGTGGTGGCAGGGGCCCTGGAAACACCATATATTTT. Protein product: CASSGGRGPGNTIYF.

V gene TRBV21-1 combines with J gene TRBJ2-7; TRBD1 is the table's D call and was not checked against the DNA. TRBV21-1 has pseudogene status. The CDR3 contains 14 residues. CDR3: CASRVDRGAYEQYF. The CDR3 DNA is TGTGCCAGCAGGGTGGACAGGGGAGCATACGAGCAGTACTTC.

The chain uses TRBV5-1 and TRBJ2-5, with no clear D. V was cut by 3 bases and J by 1 base, with 4 bases left in between. CDR3 length equals 12 residues. CDR1 and CDR2 (germline): SGHRS, YFSETQ. The DNA of the CDR3 is TGCGCCAGCAGCTGGCCCCAAGAGACCCAGTACTTC. Translated, it gives CASSWPQETQYF.

CDR3 nucleotide sequence: TGTGCCAGCAGCCAGGGACTAGCGGGAGTCTCGATCGTCTACAATGAGCAGTTCTTC. Translation: CASSQGLAGVSIVYNEQFF. The chain joins TRBV7-9 to TRBJ2-1, with 14 nucleotides matching TRBD2. CDR1 is SEHNR, CDR2 FQNEAQ, per germline (reference sequence). This CDR3 contains 19 residues. The junction had 12 bases not matched to a gene; V was cut back by 5 bases and J by 3 bases.

The chain links TRBV19 to TRBJ2-1; D remains unclear. V was cut by 6 bases and J by 4 bases, with 4 bases left in between. This CDR3 comprises 11 residues. Germline values: CDR1 LNHDA, CDR2 SQIVND (reference sequence). CDR3 sequence: CASRMYNEQFF. CDR3 DNA: TGTGCCAGTAGGATGTACAATGAGCAGTTCTTC.

This clone was seen a few times. This chain connects TRBV28 to TRBJ2-7, with D possibly TRBD2 on 5 matching bases. Germline assignment: CDR1 MDHEN and CDR2 SYDVKM. This CDR3 is 14 amino acids long. V lost 2 bases to trimming and J lost 0 bases, with 8 bases between them. CDR3 coding DNA: TGTGCCAGCAGTTTAGCGGGCGGCTCCTACGAGCAGTACTTC. This gives the protein CASSLAGGSYEQYF.

The chain joins TRBV28 to TRBJ2-7, with TRBD1 matching over 7 bases. The CDR3 has 16 residues. Trimming removed 5 bases from V and 2 bases from J; junction bases left unmatched: 12. Per germline, CDR1 MDHEN and CDR2 SYDVKM. Here the CDR3 reads CASSPSRTGIAYEQYF. The CDR3 DNA is TGTGCCAGCAGTCCGTCCCGGACAGGTATCGCCTACGAGCAGTACTTC.

The genes are TRBV15 and TRBJ2-5; 7 bases line up with TRBD2. V lost 3 bases, J lost 3 bases, and 7 bases stayed unmatched. CDR3 size: 15 residues. Germline CDR1 LNHNV, CDR2 YYDKDF (reference sequence). The DNA for the CDR3 is TGTGCCACCAGCAGGACCCTAGCGGCGGAAGAGACCCAGTACTTC. It codes for CATSRTLAAEETQYF.

V is TRBV27 and J is TRBJ2-3, with 9 bases that match TRBD2. The CDR3 is made up of 14 amino acids. The V gene's germline CDR1 is MNHEY and CDR2 SMNVEV (reference sequence). The V gene end was trimmed by 8 bases and the J gene end by 2 bases; junction bases not matched to a gene: 5. DNA of the CDR3: TGTGCCAGCCAGCGGGAGGCGGACACAGATACGCAGTATTTT. Translation: CASQREADTDTQYF.

This clone turned up a few times. This chain links TRBV6-1 with TRBJ1-1, with a weak D call TRBD1 (5 bases). V lost 6 bases and J 10 bases, leaving 12 bases between the germline ends. From germline, CDR1 is MNHNS and CDR2 SASEGT. The CDR3 totals 11 residues. The CDR3 loop is CASSDRRGAFF. For the CDR3, the DNA is TGTGCCAGCAGCGACAGACGCGGAGCTTTCTTT.

This sequence joins TRBV9 and TRBJ2-2; tentatively, D is TRBD1 or TRBD2 (5 bases each). The CDR3 is 18 amino acids. Germline V gives CDR1 SGDLS, CDR2 YYNGEE. The V gene lost 0 bases and the J gene lost 4 bases, with 19 bases spanning the gap. In DNA, the CDR3 is TGTGCCAGCAGCGTAGGGGAACCGGGACGGAGACTCACCGGGGAGCTGTTTTTT. This gives the protein CASSVGEPGRRLTGELFF.

Here the CDR3 reads CASSFQTTVAGANVLTF. The CDR3 DNA follows: TGTGCCAGCAGTTTCCAAACGACAGTTGCTGGGGCCAACGTCCTGACTTTC. The genes are TRBV27 and TRBJ2-6, with D possibly matching TRBD1 (5 bases). The germline V gene has CDR1 MNHEY and CDR2 SMNVEV (reference sequence). This CDR3 is 17 amino acids long. V lost 3 bases to trimming and J lost 2 bases, with 14 bases between them.

This clone was counted once. This chain connects TRBV7-9 to TRBJ2-1; D may be TRBD2 (5 bases). CDR1 is SEHNR, CDR2 FQNEAQ, per germline (reference sequence). The CDR3 runs to 15 residues. Trimming left V 0 bases short and J 2 bases short, with 8 bases between. The CDR3 DNA follows: TGTGCCAGCAGCTTAGCAAGCGGAGCCTACAATGAGCAGTTCTTC. It specifies CASSLASGAYNEQFF. The full variable domain, rest sourced from reference TRBV7-9 and TRBJ2-1, is DTGVSQNPRHKITKRGQNVTFRCDPISEHNRLYWYRQTLGQGPEFLTYFQNEAQLEKSRLLSDRFSAERPKGSFSTLEIQRTEQGDSAMYLCASSLASGAYNEQFFGPGTRLTVL.

The V gene is TRBV9, the J gene TRBJ2-1; 9 bases are shared with TRBD2. Germline loops: CDR1 SGDLS, CDR2 YYNGEE. The CDR3 is 17 residues long. V was clipped by 2 bases and J by 1 base; unmatched bases: 7. The CDR3 spells CASSVDSGRGSYNEQFF. The CDR3 DNA is TGTGCCAGCAGCGTCGATAGCGGGAGAGGGTCCTACAATGAGCAGTTCTTC.

The chain combines TRBV15 with TRBJ2-1; 12 positions agree with TRBD2. This CDR3 contains 19 residues. V was clipped by 3 bases and J by 3 bases; unmatched bases: 12. CDR1 is LNHNV, CDR2 YYDKDF, per germline (reference sequence). This CDR3 reads CATSSGLAGQYGRYNEQFF. CDR3 nucleotides: TGTGCCACCAGCAGTGGACTAGCGGGACAATACGGCCGCTACAATGAGCAGTTCTTC.

The J gene is TRBJ1-1, the V gene TRBV4-2; no firm D call. Germline assignment: CDR1 LGHNA and CDR2 YNFKEQ. The CDR3 has 12 amino acids. The V gene lost 8 bases and the J gene lost 3 bases, with 10 bases spanning the gap. The CDR3 reads CASGKGDTEAFF. DNA of the CDR3: TGTGCCAGCGGCAAAGGTGACACTGAAGCTTTCTTT.

This clone was observed once. V gene TRBV28 combines with J gene TRBJ1-5; no reliable D call. The CDR3 runs 12 residues. Between the trimmed V and J ends, which lost 2 bases and 5 bases, there was a span of 4 bases. CDR1 and CDR2 (germline): MDHEN, SYDVKM. The CDR3 DNA reads TGTGCCAGCAGTTTACCCGATCAGCCCCAGCATTTT. It codes for CASSLPDQPQHF.

The V call is TRBV9, the J call TRBJ1-2, with 9 bases lining up with TRBD1. Germline values: CDR1 SGDLS, CDR2 YYNGEE. The length of the CDR3 is 15 residues. With V trimmed by 0 bases and J by 7 bases, 7 bases remained unmatched. The CDR3 sequence: CASSVGGQGVSGYTF. The CDR3 nucleotides are TGTGCCAGCAGCGTAGGGGGACAGGGAGTCTCTGGCTACACCTTC. The full variable domain, its missing parts supplied by reference TRBV9 and TRBJ1-2, is DSGVTQTPKHLITATGQRVTLRCSPRSGDLSVYWYQQSLDQGLQFLIQYYNGEERAKGNILERFSAQQFPDLHSELNLSSLELGDSALYFCASSVGGQGVSGYTFGSGTRLTVV.

The chain carries TRBV28 and TRBJ2-7; 8 bases align to TRBD1. This CDR3 is 16 amino acids long. Germline V lookup: CDR1 MDHEN, CDR2 SYDVKM. The ends lost 6 bases at V and 3 bases at J; junction bases unmatched: 13. CDR3 region: CASSRSRGQGVYEQYF. The CDR3 DNA reads as TGTGCCAGCAGCCGCTCACGAGGACAGGGAGTCTACGAGCAGTACTTC.

The chain joins TRBV20-1 to TRBJ2-7; TRBD1 aligns across 7 bases. The CDR3 loop spans 10 amino acids. V was clipped by 6 bases and J by 12 bases; unmatched bases: 8. Looked up from germline, CDR1 is DFQATT and CDR2 is SNEGSKA (reference sequence). The CDR3, as DNA: TGCAGTGCCCGAACAGGGGCCGGGTACTTC. Amino acid sequence: CSARTGAGYF.

J is TRBJ2-7 and V is TRBV30; the D is unclear. V was shortened by 0 bases and J by 2 bases, with 14 bases between the two germline ends. Germline V CDR1 and CDR2: GTSNPN, SVGIG (reference sequence). The CDR3 has 15 residues. CDR3 DNA sequence: TGTGCCTGGAGTGTAAAGGCCAGACGAACCTACGAGCAGTACTTC. It encodes CAWSVKARRTYEQYF.

The chain recombines TRBV18 with TRBJ2-5; tentatively, D is TRBD1 (6 bases). Germline lookup yields CDR1 KGHSH and CDR2 LQKENI. The CDR3 spans 16 residues. With 3 bases removed from V and 5 bases from J, the gap between germline ends came to 19 bases. The CDR3 sequence is CASSPSTRSGAETQYF. CDR3 sequence (DNA): TGTGCCAGCTCACCCTCTACCCGGTCAGGGGCGGAGACCCAGTACTTC.

This sequence joins TRBV19 and TRBJ2-1; D is perhaps TRBD2 (5 bases). The CDR3 extends over 11 amino acids. In germline, CDR1 is LNHDA, CDR2 SQIVND (reference sequence). V was trimmed by 7 bases and J by 9 bases, leaving 10 bases between them. In nucleotides, the CDR3 is TGTGCCAGTAAATCGGGAAGTGAGCAGTTCTTC. Its protein product is CASKSGSEQFF.

This chain connects TRBV6-5 to TRBJ2-1; no clear D gene. V was trimmed by 5 bases and J by 9 bases, leaving 14 bases between them. Germline-derived CDR1 and CDR2 are MNHEY and SVGAGI. This CDR3 comprises 13 residues. In DNA, the CDR3 is TGTGCCAGCAGTGCCGGGCCCACCAGTGAGCAGTTCTTC. Amino acids: CASSAGPTSEQFF.

This clone showed up just a few times. This chain joins TRBV11-3 and TRBJ1-1, with D unresolved. V gave up 2 bases and J gave up 1 base, with 2 bases separating them. This CDR3 has 12 residues. Germline assignment: CDR1 SGHNT and CDR2 YENEEA. The CDR3 is CASSLQNTEAFF. The CDR3 DNA sequence: TGTGCCAGCAGCTTACAGAACACTGAAGCTTTCTTT.

This clone was seen once. The V gene is TRBV7-9, the J gene TRBJ1-3, with 8 bases that match TRBD1. Germline V gene sequence: CDR1 SEHNR, CDR2 FQNEAQ (reference sequence). V was clipped by 5 bases and J by 4 bases; unmatched bases: 7. The CDR3 runs 15 residues. The CDR3 region has the DNA TGTGCCAGCAGCACACCGACAGGGGAGGGAAACACCATATATTTT. Amino acids: CASSTPTGEGNTIYF.